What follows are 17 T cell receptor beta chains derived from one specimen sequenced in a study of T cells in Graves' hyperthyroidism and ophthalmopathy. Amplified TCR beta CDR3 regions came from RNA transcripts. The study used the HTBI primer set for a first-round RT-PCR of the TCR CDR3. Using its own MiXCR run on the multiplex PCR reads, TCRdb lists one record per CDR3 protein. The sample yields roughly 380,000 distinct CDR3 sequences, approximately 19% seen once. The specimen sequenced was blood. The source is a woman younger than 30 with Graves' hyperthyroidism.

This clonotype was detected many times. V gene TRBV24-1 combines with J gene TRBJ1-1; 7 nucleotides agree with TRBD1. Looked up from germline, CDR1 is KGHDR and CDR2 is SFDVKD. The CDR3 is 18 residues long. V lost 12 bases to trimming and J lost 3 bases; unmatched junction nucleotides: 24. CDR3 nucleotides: TGTGCCCCCCCAGACAGGGCCCACACAATACCACGGGACACTGAAGCTTTCTTT. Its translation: CAPPDRAHTIPRDTEAFF.

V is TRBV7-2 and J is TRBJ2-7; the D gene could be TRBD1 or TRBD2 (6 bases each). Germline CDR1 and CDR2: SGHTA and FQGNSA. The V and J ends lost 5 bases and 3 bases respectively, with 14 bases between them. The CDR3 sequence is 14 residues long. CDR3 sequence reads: CASSTVGGLYEQYF. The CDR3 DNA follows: TGTGCCAGCAGCACAGTGGGGGGCCTCTACGAGCAGTACTTC. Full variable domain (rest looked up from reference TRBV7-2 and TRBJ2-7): GAGVSQSPSNKVTEKGKDVELRCDPISGHTALYWYRQSLGQGLEFLIYFQGNSAPDKSGLPSDRFSAERTGGSVSTLTIQRTQQEDSAVYLCASSTVGGLYEQYFGPGTRLTVT.

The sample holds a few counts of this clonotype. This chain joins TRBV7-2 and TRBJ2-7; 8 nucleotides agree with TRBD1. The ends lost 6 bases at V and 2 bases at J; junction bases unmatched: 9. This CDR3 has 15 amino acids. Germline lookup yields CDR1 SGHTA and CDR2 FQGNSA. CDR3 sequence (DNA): TGTGCCAGCAGACACGGCCAGGACAGGGCCTACGAGCAGTACTTC. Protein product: CASRHGQDRAYEQYF. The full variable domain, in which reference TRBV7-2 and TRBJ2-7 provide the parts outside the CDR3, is GAGVSQSPSNKVTEKGKDVELRCDPISGHTALYWYRQSLGQGLEFLIYFQGNSAPDKSGLPSDRFSAERTGGSVSTLTIQRTQQEDSAVYLCASRHGQDRAYEQYFGPGTRLTVT.

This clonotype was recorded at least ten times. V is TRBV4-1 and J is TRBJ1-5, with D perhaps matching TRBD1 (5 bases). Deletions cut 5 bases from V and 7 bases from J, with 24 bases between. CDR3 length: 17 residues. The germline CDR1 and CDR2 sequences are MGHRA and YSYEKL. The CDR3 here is CASSRAPRGYLGQPQHF. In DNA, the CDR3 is TGCGCCAGCAGCAGGGCCCCACGGGGCTATTTAGGACAGCCCCAGCATTTT.

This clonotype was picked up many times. In nucleotides, the CDR3 is TGTGCCTGGAGTCCCTCCCCCGGGACCTACGAGCAGTACTTC. It is translated as CAWSPSPGTYEQYF. The chain joins TRBV30 to TRBJ2-7; weak D call: TRBD2 (5 bases). This CDR3 comprises 14 residues. The V gene lost 2 bases and the J gene lost 2 bases, with 13 bases spanning the gap. Germline CDR1 is GTSNPN and CDR2 is SVGIG (reference sequence).

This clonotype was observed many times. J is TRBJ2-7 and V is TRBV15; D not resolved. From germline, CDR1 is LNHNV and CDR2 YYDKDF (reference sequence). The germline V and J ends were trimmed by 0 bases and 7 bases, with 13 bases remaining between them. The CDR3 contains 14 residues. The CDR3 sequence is CATSRDWYSQEQYF. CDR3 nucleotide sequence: TGTGCCACCAGCAGAGATTGGTACAGCCAAGAGCAGTACTTC.

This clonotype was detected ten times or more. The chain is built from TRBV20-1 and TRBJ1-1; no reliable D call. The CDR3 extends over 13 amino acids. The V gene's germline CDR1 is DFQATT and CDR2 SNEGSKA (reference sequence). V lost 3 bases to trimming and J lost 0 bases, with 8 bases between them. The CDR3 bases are TGCAGTGCTAGTTCCGGGCTGAACACTGAAGCTTTCTTT. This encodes CSASSGLNTEAFF.

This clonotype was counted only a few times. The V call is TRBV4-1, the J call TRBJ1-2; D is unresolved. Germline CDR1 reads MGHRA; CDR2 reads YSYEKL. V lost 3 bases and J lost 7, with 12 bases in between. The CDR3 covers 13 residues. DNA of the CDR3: TGCGCCAGCAGCCAGTTGTTGACGGGTGGCTACACCTTC. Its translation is CASSQLLTGGYTF.

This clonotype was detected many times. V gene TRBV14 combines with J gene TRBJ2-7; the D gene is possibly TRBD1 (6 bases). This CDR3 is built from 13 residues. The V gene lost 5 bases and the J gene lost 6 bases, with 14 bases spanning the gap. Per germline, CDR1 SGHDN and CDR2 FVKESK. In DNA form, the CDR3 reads TGTGCCAGCAGCTCAGACAGGCCCAGCGAGCAGTACTTC. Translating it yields CASSSDRPSEQYF.

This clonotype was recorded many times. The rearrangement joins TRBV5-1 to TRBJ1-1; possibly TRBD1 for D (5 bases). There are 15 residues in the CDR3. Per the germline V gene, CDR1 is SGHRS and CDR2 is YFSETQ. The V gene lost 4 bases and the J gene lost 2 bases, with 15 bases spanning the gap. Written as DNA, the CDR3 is TGCGCCAGCAGCGTTGAACCGGGGCTAAACACTGAAGCTTTCTTT. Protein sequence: CASSVEPGLNTEAFF.

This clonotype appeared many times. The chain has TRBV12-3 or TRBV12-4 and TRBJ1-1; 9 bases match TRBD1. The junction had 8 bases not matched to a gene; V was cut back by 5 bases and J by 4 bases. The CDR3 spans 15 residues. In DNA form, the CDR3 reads TGTGCCAGCAGTCCAACAGGGGGCTGGGGCACTGAAGCTTTCTTT. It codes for CASSPTGGWGTEAFF.

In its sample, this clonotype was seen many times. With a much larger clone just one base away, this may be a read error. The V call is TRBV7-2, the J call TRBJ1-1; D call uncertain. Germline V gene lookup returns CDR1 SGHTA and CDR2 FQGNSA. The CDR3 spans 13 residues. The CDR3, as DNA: TGTGCCAGCAGCCCGCAAGCGAACACTGAAGCTTGCTTT. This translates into CASSPQANTEACF.

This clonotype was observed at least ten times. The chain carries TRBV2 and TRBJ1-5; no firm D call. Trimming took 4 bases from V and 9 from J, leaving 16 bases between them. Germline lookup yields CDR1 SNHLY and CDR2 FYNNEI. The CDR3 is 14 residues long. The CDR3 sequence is CASSVSGFFSPQHF. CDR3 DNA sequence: TGTGCCAGCAGTGTTTCCGGTTTTTTCTCGCCCCAGCATTTT.

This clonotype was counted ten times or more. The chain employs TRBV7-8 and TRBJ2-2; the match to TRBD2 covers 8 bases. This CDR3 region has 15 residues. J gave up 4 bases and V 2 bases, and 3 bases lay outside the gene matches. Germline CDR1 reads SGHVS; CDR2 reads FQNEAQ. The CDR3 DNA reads TGTGCCAGCAGCTTATGGACTAGCCTCACCGGGGAGCTGTTTTTT. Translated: CASSLWTSLTGELFF.

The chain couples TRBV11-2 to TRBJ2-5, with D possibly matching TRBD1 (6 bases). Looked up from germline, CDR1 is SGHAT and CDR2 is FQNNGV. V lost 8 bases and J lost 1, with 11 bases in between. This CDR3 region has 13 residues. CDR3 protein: CASGQGSQETQYF. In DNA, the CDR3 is TGTGCCAGCGGGCAGGGGAGCCAAGAGACCCAGTACTTC.

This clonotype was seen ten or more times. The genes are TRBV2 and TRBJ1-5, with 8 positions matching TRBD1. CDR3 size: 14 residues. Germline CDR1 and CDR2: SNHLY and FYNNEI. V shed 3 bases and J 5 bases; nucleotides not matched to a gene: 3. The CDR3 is CASSEGTGYQPQHF. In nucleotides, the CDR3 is TGTGCCAGCAGTGAGGGGACAGGCTATCAGCCCCAGCATTTT.

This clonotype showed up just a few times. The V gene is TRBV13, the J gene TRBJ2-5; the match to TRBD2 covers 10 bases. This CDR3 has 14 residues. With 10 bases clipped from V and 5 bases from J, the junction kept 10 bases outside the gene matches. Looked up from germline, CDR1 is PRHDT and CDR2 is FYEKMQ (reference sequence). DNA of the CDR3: TGTGCCACCAAAAAAGCGGGGGGGCGGGAGACCCAGTACTTC. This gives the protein CATKKAGGRETQYF.